The present T cell receptor (beta chain) was sequenced within a study of blood T cell repertoires in COVID-19. Study-level information: Both acute and convalescent COVID-19 samples were obtained from the United States, Italy and Spain.

V gave up 0 bases and J gave up 4 bases, with 19 bases separating them. Germline V gives CDR1 SNHLY, CDR2 FYNNEI. The CDR3 sequence is 18 residues long. Sequenced by immunoSEQ multiplex PCR; TCRdb stores in-frame clones only, minus some. The sample carries approximately 500,000 clones, around nine tenths recorded once. The specimen was peripheral blood. The clonotype originates from a woman aged 45-65 years with COVID-19, enrolled during active disease. This chain links TRBV2 with TRBJ1-5; unclear D gene. CDR3 sequence reads: CASSEAQRVNLLNQPQHF. Here the CDR3 DNA reads TGTGCCAGCAGTGAAGCGCAACGCGTAAACCTCTTGAATCAGCCCCAGCATTTT.